The T cell receptor beta chain under discussion was sequenced for a study of regulatory T cells in long-lasting Graves disease. There are a few counts of this clonotype. Its target is not known. This may arise from a read error, as a much more abundant clone is one base away. Time point given: newly diagnosed GD, antithyroid drugs for less than 3 months. With RNA extracted from PBMCs as input, the TCR library was made. Study results and limitations: Study of thyroid tissue was not done, with only peripheral blood studied.

With iRepertoire HTBI primers and Arm-PCR of CDR3 regions, TCR beta libraries were built. MiXCR, run by TCRdb on the multiplex PCR reads, gives a single entry per CDR3 protein. The table shows about 540,000 distinct CDR3 sequences, with 13% occurring only once. CDR3 length equals 16 residues. Germline loops: CDR1 LGHNT, CDR2 FRNRAP. The same sample was also used in a study of T cells in Graves' hyperthyroidism and ophthalmopathy. Per that paper: HTBI primers drove first-round RT-PCR of the TCR CDR3.

The source was peripheral blood mononuclear cells (PBMCs), collected at new diagnosis, from a patient treated with antithyroid drugs. The receptor's source is a man younger than 40 with Graves disease. The V gene is TRBV12-5, the J gene TRBJ2-7, with D perhaps matching TRBD1 or TRBD2 (6 bases each). The chain's CDR3 is CASGSGARTDSYERYF. CDR3 sequence (DNA): TGTGCTAGTGGTTCGGGGGCTAGGACAGATTCTTACGAGCGGTACTTC.